Sequencing of this T cell receptor (beta chain) was carried out in a study of shared clonotypes between healthy human individuals. Study-wide results and limits: Larger estimated richness was generally seen in naive subsets than in memory subsets.

The CDR3 spans 17 residues. CD45RA+ naive and CD45RA-negative memory subsets were separated from CD4+ cells. Measured with immunoSEQ multiplex PCR; TCRdb has only the in-frame clones, and not every one. The table lists over a million clones, 95% to 99% of them singletons. Worth noting for this clone: Its antigen remains unknown.

The chain employs TRBV21-1 and TRBJ2-7; the DNA was not used to check the table's D call, TRBD2. TRBV21-1 is listed as a pseudogene. Sample: naive CD4+ T cells sorted from blood. Described subset: CD45RA+ positively selected. This clonotype was sampled from a man aged 30 to 39 in good health. The CDR3 protein is CASSKLSSSGKVYEQYF. CDR3 nucleotide sequence: TGTGCCAGCAGCAAGCTTTCATCTAGCGGAAAGGTCTACGAGCAGTACTTC.